This passage covers 10 T cell receptor beta chains from one sample sequenced in a study of CD8 T cells in Susac syndrome. Reverse transcription used about 0.45 to 1 ug RNA and random hexamers. TCRdb itself ran the immunoSEQ multiplex PCR reads through MiXCR, one entry per CDR3 protein. The table lists hundreds of thousands of distinct CDR3 sequences, approximately 81% of them singletons. Material for sequencing was CD8+ T cells from PBMCs. The source is a human donor with multiple sclerosis.

The rearrangement joins TRBV27 to TRBJ2-1, with TRBD2 identical over 10 bases. Germline CDR1 reads MNHEY; CDR2 reads SMNVEV (reference sequence). Losses at the gene ends were 2 bases for V and 5 bases for J; bases not matched to a gene: 3. The length of the CDR3 is 15 residues. CDR3 sequence reads: CASSLLAGADNEQFF. The CDR3 DNA reads as TGTGCCAGCAGTTTACTAGCGGGAGCCGACAATGAGCAGTTCTTC.

This clonotype has a single count. The rearrangement uses TRBV5-4 and TRBJ2-5, with 8 bases identical to TRBD2. The CDR3 spans 15 residues. Trimming at V came to 0 bases and at J to 2 bases, leaving 3 bases not matched to a gene. Germline-derived CDR1 and CDR2 are SGHNT and YYREEE (reference sequence). The CDR3 protein is CASSLEGLGQETQYF. In DNA form, the CDR3 reads TGTGCCAGCAGCTTGGAGGGACTAGGGCAAGAGACCCAGTACTTC. The variable domain in full, with the rest retrieved from reference TRBV5-4 and TRBJ2-5, is ETGVTQSPTHLIKTRGQQVTLRCSSQSGHNTVSWYQQALGQGPQFIFQYYREEENGRGNFPPRFSGLQFPNYSSELNVNALELDDSALYLCASSLEGLGQETQYFGPGTRLLVL.

The rearrangement links TRBV27 to TRBJ1-2, with D uncertain. Germline V lookup: CDR1 MNHEY, CDR2 SMNVEV (reference sequence). The CDR3 is made up of 14 amino acids. Trimming removed 3 bases at V and 4 bases at J, with 12 bases between. As DNA, the CDR3 is TGTGCCAGCAGTTTTGTAGGGTCCGGCTATGGCTACACCTTC. It is translated as CASSFVGSGYGYTF.

As to this clonotype: The junction and the germline gene differ at one end; a read error may be behind it. V and J are TRBV15 and TRBJ2-5, with a tentative D call TRBD1 (6 bases). The CDR3 is 13 amino acids. CDR1 and CDR2 (germline): LNHNV, YYDKDF (reference sequence). DNA for the CDR3: TGTGCCACCAAGACAGGTGGAAGAGAGGCCCAGTACTTC. This encodes CATKTGGREAQYF.

This clonotype was detected only once. V usage is TRBV11-2 and J usage is TRBJ2-3, with D maybe TRBD2 (5 bases). V lost 5 bases to trimming and J lost 6 bases, with 15 bases between them. This CDR3 has 14 amino acids. Germline V gives CDR1 SGHAT, CDR2 FQNNGV. The CDR3 DNA reads TGTGCCAGCAGCCCTCCACTAGAAGAGGATACGCAGTATTTT. Its translation is CASSPPLEEDTQYF.

The V call is TRBV19, the J call TRBJ1-1; the match to TRBD1 covers 8 bases. Germline V CDR1 and CDR2: LNHDA, SQIVND (reference sequence). The trim removed 6 bases at V and 1 base at J, leaving 13 bases unmatched. The CDR3 has 17 residues. CDR3 region: CASSPTGQGLTNTEAFF. The CDR3, as DNA: TGTGCCAGTAGCCCCACTGGACAGGGATTGACGAACACTGAAGCTTTCTTT.

This clonotype was counted a few times. This rearrangement joins TRBV2 to TRBJ2-7; no clear D gene. The V end was cut by 10 bases, the J end by 3 bases, with 16 bases between. This CDR3 is 13 amino acids long. CDR1 and CDR2 from the germline V gene are SNHLY and FYNNEI. DNA for the CDR3: TGTGCCACCTTAAAGGAAGGAAGCTACGAGCAGTACTTC. It is translated as CATLKEGSYEQYF.

The chain uses TRBV2 and TRBJ1-2, with 8 bases identical to TRBD1. The CDR3 has 13 amino acids. The trim removed 3 bases at V and 6 bases at J, leaving 3 bases unmatched. From germline, CDR1 is SNHLY and CDR2 FYNNEI. DNA for the CDR3: TGTGCCAGCAGTGACCGGACAGGGAATGGCTACACCTTC. This gives the protein CASSDRTGNGYTF.

V usage is TRBV28 and J usage is TRBJ1-1; a weak D match, TRBD1 (5 bases). Germline V gene sequence: CDR1 MDHEN, CDR2 SYDVKM. CDR3 length equals 17 residues. Trimming took off 4 bases at V and 0 bases at J, with 18 bases between the two ends. The CDR3 coding sequence is TGTGCCAGCAGTTCCCTGGTCAGGGTAAATATGAACACTGAAGCTTTCTTT. Translation gives CASSSLVRVNMNTEAFF.

The chain employs TRBV7-9 and TRBJ2-1, with 7 nucleotides matching TRBD1. CDR1 and CDR2 (germline): SEHNR, FQNEAQ (reference sequence). The V gene end was trimmed by 8 bases and the J gene end by 4 bases; junction bases not matched to a gene: 5. CDR3 length equals 13 residues. CDR3 in amino acids: CASPGQAYNEQFF. The CDR3 DNA follows: TGTGCCAGCCCCGGACAGGCGTACAATGAGCAGTTCTTC.